This TCR beta chain was identified during a study of T-cell memory formation after mild COVID-19. As for the study in general: Clustering of TCRs was largely donor specific.

TCRalpha and TCRbeta libraries used 5'RACE with constant-segment primers and UMIs. TCRdb re-called the 5' RACE reads through MiXCR, storing one row per CDR3 protein. The repertoire holds 340,000 or so distinct CDR3 sequences, with 10% to 15% as singletons. This CDR3 comprises 12 residues. The ends were cut back, 2 bases at V and 4 bases at J, with 6 bases in the middle. CDR1 MNHEY and CDR2 SMNVEV come from the germline V gene (reference sequence). Whole-study findings and limits: Contracting CD4+ clones sat mainly in CM and EM; CD8+ in EMRA.

Ten or more counts support this clonotype. The target antigen is unknown. J is TRBJ2-7 and V is TRBV27; D may be TRBD1 (6 bases). This receptor was taken from a man in his late teens or twenties who had mild COVID-19 (a few samples of this study predate the infection). Cell type and time point are not known. The sample consisted of PBMCs or a T cell subset sorted from them (not recorded which). The DNA of the CDR3 is TGTGCCAGCAGTTTAACAGGGTACGAGCAGTACTTC. Protein product: CASSLTGYEQYF.